This T cell receptor beta chain was sequenced for a study of stem cell transplantation in POMP-related autoinflammatory disease. Study as a whole: Hypothesis: faulty thymoproteasomes impair CD8+ T-cell selection, skewing TRB repertoires. Before transplant, CD4+ T cells skewed naive and CD8+ proportions were low.

Study results and caveats: A trend toward lower repertoire diversity and greater clonality appeared in every analyzed T-cell subset of PRAID patients. Unique TRB V-J gene pairings were limited in number in patients with PRAID.

Looked up from germline, CDR1 is SGHTS and CDR2 is YDEGEE. The CDR3 loop spans 13 amino acids. V dropped 2 bases and J dropped 6 bases, with 10 bases sitting between them. Remarks on this clone: The target antigen is unknown.

Prominent immunodeficiency with autoinflammation defined PRAID. Sequencing was performed with immunoSEQ multiplex PCR; in TCRdb, only in-frame clones are kept and a portion is missing. In the table there are about 11,000 clones, around 84% of which are singletons. V and J are TRBV5-8 and TRBJ2-3, with D unclear. The receptor was derived from a human donor with POMP-related autoinflammation and immune dysregulation (PRAID). The sequences come from CD8+ T cells from PBMCs, collected before stem cell transplantation. CDR3 residues: CASSLNPVDTQYF. CDR3 in DNA: TGTGCCAGCAGCTTAAACCCCGTGGATACGCAGTATTTT.